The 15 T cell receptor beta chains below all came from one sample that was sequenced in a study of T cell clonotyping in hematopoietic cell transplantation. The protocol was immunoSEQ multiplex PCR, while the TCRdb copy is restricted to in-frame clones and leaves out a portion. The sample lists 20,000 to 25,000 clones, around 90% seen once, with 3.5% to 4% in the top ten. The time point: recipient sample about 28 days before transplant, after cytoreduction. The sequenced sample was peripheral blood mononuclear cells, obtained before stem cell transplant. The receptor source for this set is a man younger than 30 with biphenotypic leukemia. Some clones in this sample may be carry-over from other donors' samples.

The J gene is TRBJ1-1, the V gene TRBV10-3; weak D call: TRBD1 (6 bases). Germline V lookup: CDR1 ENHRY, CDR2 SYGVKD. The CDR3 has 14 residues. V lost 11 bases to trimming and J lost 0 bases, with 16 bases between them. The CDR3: CASRLGGMNTEAFF. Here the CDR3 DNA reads TGTGCCTCCAGGTTGGGGGGCATGAACACTGAAGCTTTCTTT.

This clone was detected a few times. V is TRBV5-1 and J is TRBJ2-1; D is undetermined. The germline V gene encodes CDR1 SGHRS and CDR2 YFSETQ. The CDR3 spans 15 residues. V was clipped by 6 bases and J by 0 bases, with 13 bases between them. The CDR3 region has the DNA TGCGCCAGCACCGAACGCTATAGCTCCTACAATGAGCAGTTCTTC. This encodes CASTERYSSYNEQFF.

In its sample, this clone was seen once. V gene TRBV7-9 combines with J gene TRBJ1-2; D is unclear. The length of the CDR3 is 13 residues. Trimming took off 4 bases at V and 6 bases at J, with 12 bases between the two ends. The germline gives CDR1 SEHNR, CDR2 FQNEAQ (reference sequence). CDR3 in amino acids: CASSYPLGNGYTF. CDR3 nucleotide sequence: TGTGCCAGCAGCTACCCTCTAGGTAATGGCTACACCTTC.

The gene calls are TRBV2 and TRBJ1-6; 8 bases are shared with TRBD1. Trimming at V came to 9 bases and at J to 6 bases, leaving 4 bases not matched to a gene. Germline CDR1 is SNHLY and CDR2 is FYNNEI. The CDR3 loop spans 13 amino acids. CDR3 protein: CARGQGLNSPLHF. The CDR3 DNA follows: TGTGCCAGAGGACAGGGACTTAATTCACCCCTCCACTTT.

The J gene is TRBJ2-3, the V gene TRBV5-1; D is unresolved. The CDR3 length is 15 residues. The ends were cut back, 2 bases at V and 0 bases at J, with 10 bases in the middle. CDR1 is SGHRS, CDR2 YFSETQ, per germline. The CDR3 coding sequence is TGCGCCAGCAGCTTTACGGCACCTAGCACAGATACGCAGTATTTT. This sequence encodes CASSFTAPSTDTQYF.

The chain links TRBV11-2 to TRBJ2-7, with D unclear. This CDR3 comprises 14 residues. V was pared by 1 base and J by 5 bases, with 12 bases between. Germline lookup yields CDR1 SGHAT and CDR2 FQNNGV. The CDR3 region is CASSLAGVVNEQYF. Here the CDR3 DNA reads TGTGCCAGCAGCTTAGCAGGTGTTGTCAACGAGCAGTACTTC.

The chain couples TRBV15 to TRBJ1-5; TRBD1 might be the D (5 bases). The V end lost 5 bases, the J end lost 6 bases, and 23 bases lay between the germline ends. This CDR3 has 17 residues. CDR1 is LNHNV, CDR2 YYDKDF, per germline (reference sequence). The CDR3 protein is CATSGGFRVGFGQPQHF. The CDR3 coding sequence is TGTGCCACCAGCGGGGGTTTCAGGGTAGGGTTCGGTCAGCCCCAGCATTTT.

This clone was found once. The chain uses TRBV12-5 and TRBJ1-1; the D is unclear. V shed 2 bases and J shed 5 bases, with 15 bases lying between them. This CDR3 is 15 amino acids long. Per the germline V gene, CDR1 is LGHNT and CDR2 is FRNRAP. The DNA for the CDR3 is TGTGCTAGTGGTTTGAAGGACGAGGATCTGACTGAAGCTTTCTTT. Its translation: CASGLKDEDLTEAFF.

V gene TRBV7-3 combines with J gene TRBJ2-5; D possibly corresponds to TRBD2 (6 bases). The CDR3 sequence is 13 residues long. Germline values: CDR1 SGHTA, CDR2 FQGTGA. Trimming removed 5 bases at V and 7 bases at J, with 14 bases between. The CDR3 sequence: CASSEEGTGTQYF. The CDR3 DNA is TGTGCCAGCAGCGAGGAGGGTACGGGGACCCAGTACTTC.

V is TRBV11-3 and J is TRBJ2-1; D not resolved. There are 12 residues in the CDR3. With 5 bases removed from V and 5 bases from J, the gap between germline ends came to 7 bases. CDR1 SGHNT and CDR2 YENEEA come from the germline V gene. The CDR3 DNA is TGTGCCAGCAGCCTGATTAACAATGAGCAGTTCTTC. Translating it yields CASSLINNEQFF. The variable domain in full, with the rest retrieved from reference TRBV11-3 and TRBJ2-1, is EAGVVQSPRYKIIEKKQPVAFWCNPISGHNTLYWYLQNLGQGPELLIRYENEEAVDDSQLPKDRFSAERLKGVDSTLKIQPAELGDSAVYLCASSLINNEQFFGPGTRLTVL.

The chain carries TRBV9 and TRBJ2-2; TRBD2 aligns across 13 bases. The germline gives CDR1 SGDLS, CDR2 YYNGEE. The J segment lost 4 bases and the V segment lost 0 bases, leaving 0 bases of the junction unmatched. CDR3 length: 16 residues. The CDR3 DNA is TGTGCCAGCAGCGTAGGGACTAGCGGGGGCACCGGGGAGCTGTTTTTT. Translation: CASSVGTSGGTGELFF.

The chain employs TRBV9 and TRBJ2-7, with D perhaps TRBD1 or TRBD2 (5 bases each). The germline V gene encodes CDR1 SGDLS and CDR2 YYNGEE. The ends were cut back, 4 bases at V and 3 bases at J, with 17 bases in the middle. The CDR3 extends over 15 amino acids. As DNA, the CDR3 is TGTGCCAGCAGCTTCGAACCGGGGCTAGTCTACGAGCAGTACTTC. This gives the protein CASSFEPGLVYEQYF.

The CDR3 DNA is TGTGCCAGTAGTCTCCGGACAGGGGGATTTGGCTACGAGCAGTACTTC. It yields the protein CASSLRTGGFGYEQYF. The rearrangement joins TRBV19 to TRBJ2-7, with 10 bases that match TRBD1. The J segment lost 3 bases and the V segment lost 5 bases, leaving 10 bases of the junction unmatched. The germline V gene encodes CDR1 LNHDA and CDR2 SQIVND (reference sequence). The CDR3 contains 16 residues.

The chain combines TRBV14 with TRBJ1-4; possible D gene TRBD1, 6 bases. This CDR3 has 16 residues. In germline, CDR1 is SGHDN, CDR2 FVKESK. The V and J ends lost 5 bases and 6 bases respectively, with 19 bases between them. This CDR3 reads CASSVDMGATHEKLFF. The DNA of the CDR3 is TGTGCCAGCAGCGTGGATATGGGGGCGACCCATGAAAAACTGTTTTTT.

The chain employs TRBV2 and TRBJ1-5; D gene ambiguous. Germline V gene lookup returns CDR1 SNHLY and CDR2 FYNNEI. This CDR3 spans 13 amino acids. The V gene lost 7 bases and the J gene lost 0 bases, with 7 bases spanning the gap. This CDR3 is CASNRDSNQPQHF. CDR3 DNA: TGTGCCAGCAATAGGGATAGCAATCAGCCCCAGCATTTT.